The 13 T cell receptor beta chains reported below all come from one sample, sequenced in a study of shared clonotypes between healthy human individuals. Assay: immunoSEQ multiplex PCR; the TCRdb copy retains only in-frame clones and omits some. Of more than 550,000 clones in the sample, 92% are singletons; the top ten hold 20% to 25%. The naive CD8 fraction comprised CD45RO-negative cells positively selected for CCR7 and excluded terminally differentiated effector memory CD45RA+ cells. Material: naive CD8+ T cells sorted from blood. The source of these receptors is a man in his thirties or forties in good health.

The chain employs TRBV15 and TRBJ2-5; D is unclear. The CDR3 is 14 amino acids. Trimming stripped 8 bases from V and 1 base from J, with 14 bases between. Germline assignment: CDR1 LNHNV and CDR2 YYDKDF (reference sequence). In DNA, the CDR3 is TGTGCCACCCGACCTCAGAGAATCCAAGAGACCCAGTACTTC. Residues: CATRPQRIQETQYF.

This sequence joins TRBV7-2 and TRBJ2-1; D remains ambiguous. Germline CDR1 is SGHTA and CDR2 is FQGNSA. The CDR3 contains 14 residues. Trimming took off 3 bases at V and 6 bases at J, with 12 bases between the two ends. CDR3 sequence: CASSFKPGSNEQFF. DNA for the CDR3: TGTGCCAGCAGCTTTAAGCCCGGGTCCAATGAGCAGTTCTTC. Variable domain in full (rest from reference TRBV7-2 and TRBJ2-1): GAGVSQSPSNKVTEKGKDVELRCDPISGHTALYWYRQSLGQGLEFLIYFQGNSAPDKSGLPSDRFSAERTGGSVSTLTIQRTQQEDSAVYLCASSFKPGSNEQFFGPGTRLTVL.

The CDR3 loop is CASSLDRSNEKLFF. Here the CDR3 DNA reads TGTGCCAGCAGTTTGGACAGATCTAATGAAAAACTGTTTTTT. This chain uses TRBV6-6 with TRBJ1-4; possibly TRBD1 for D (6 bases). Germline V gives CDR1 MNHNY, CDR2 SVGAGI (reference sequence). The CDR3 length is 14 residues. Between the trimmed V and J ends, which lost 4 bases and 3 bases, there was a span of 9 bases.

CDR3 in DNA: TGTGCCAGCAGGTATCGAGAGACCCAGTACTTC. Protein sequence: CASRYRETQYF. The chain uses TRBV27 and TRBJ2-5; D gene uncertain. Germline V gene data show CDR1 as MNHEY and CDR2 as SMNVEV (reference sequence). V dropped 6 bases and J dropped 4 bases, with 6 bases sitting between them. The CDR3 is made up of 11 amino acids.

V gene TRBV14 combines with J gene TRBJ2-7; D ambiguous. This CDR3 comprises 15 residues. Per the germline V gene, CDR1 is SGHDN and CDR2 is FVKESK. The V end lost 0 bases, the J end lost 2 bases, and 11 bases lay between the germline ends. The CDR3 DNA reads TGTGCCAGCAGCCAAGAGCACAGCCTAGCCTACGAGCAGTACTTC. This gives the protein CASSQEHSLAYEQYF.

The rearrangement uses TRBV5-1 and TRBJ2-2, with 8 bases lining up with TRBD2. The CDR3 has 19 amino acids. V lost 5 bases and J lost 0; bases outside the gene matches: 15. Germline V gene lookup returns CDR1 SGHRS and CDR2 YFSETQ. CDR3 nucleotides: TGCGCCAGCAGATCCCATGTTGGTAGCGGGATCGCGAACACCGGGGAGCTGTTTTTT. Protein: CASRSHVGSGIANTGELFF.

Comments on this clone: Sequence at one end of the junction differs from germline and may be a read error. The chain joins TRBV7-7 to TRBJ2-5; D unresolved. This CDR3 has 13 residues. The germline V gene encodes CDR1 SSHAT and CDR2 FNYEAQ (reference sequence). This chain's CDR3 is CASSLETAETQYF. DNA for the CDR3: TGTGCTAGCAGCTTAGAAACGGCGGAGACCCAGTACTTC.

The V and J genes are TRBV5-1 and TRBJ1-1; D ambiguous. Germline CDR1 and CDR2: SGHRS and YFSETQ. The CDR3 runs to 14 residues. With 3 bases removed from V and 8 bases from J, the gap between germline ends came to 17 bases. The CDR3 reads CASSSRARIGEAFF. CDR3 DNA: TGCGCCAGCAGCTCCCGGGCACGAATAGGGGAAGCTTTCTTT. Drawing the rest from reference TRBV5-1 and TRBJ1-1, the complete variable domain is KAGVTQTPRYLIKTRGQQVTLSCSPISGHRSVSWYQQTPGQGLQFLFEYFSETQRNKGNFPGRFSGRQFSNSRSEMNVSTLELGDSALYLCASSSRARIGEAFFGQGTRLTVV.

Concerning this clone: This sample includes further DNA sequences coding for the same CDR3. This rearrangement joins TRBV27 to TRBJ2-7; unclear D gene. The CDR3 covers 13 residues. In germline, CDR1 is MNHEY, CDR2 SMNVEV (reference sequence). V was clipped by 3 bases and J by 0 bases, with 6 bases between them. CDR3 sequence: CASSFGRSYEQYF. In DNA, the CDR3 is TGTGCCAGCAGTTTCGGACGCTCCTACGAGCAGTACTTC.

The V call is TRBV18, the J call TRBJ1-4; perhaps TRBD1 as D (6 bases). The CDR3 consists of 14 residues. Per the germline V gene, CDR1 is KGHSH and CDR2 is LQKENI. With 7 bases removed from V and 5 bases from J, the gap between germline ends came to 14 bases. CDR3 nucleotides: TGTGCCAGCTTTGAGACAGGCGGAAATGAAAAACTGTTTTTT. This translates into CASFETGGNEKLFF.

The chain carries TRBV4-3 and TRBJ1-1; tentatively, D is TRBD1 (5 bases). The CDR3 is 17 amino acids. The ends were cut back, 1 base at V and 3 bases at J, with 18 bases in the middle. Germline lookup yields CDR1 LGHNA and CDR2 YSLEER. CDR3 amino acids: CASSQGTGYQMDTEAFF. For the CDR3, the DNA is TGCGCCAGCAGCCAAGGAACAGGATATCAGATGGACACTGAAGCTTTCTTT.

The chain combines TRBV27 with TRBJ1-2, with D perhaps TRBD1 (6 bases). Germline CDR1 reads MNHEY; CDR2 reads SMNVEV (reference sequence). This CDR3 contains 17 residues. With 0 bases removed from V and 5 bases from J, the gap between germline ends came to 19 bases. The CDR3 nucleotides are TGTGCCAGCAGTTTATCCCCACCGGGGGGGGCCTTGTATGGCTACACCTTC. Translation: CASSLSPPGGALYGYTF.

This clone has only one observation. Written as DNA, the CDR3 is TGTGCCAGCATTCAGAACACCGGGGAGCTGTTTTTT. Translated: CASIQNTGELFF. The V and J genes are TRBV28 and TRBJ2-2; no clear D gene. The CDR3 loop spans 12 amino acids. The V end was cut by 7 bases, the J end by 1 base, with 4 bases between. Germline CDR1 MDHEN, CDR2 SYDVKM.